Listed here is a single T cell receptor beta chain. Its antigen is unidentified. The sample belongs to a study of cytomegalovirus exposure and HLA in healthy donors. Broader study findings: An analysis that came later showed most CMV-associated TCR beta chains appearing HLA-restricted.

The PCR contained 60 Vbeta and 13 Jbeta primers. The table came from immunoSEQ multiplex PCR; TCRdb's copy has only in-frame clones and leaves some out. The sample carries about 55,000 clones, over 80% recorded once. The TCR originated in a man between 25 and 39 years old in good health and CMV-seronegative. Material for sequencing was PBMCs.

This chain's CDR3 is CASGLANNEQFF. The CDR3 bases are TGTGCCAGCGGGCTGGCGAACAATGAGCAGTTCTTC. This rearrangement joins TRBV2 to TRBJ2-1, with no clear D. Germline assignment: CDR1 SNHLY and CDR2 FYNNEI. V lost 8 bases and J 5 bases, leaving 10 bases between the germline ends. The CDR3 length is 12 residues.